This T cell receptor beta chain was identified in a study of siplizumab effects on memory and regulatory T cells. Study results and limitations: Alloreactive sequences tracing back to unstimulated CD4+ memory cells were significantly reduced by siplizumab. Only a minor fraction of alloreactive clones mapped to unstimulated subsets. Of the proliferating CD4+ or CD8+ clones, roughly 80-97% lacked a naive or memory phenotype that could be assigned.

Method: immunoSEQ multiplex PCR; TCRdb's copy keeps in-frame clones and lacks some. The sample lists 70,000 to 100,000 clones, roughly 96% occurring once. V was cut by 5 bases and J by 2 bases, with 4 bases left in between. The CDR3 covers 11 residues. The germline gives CDR1 MNHEY, CDR2 SVGAGI. About this clone itself: Its specificity is not known.

The TCR comes from a human donor in good health. What was sequenced was naive CD4+ T cells sorted from blood. This chain connects TRBV6-5 to TRBJ2-7, with D uncertain. DNA of the CDR3: TGTGCCAGCAGTACCGCCTACGAGCAGTACTTC. It translates to CASSTAYEQYF.